This TCR beta chain is from a study of shared clonotypes between healthy human individuals. Overall study findings and caveats: Sorted-subset sequencing was shown by rarefaction to be incomplete despite large depth. As a rule, naive subsets had a larger estimated richness than memory subsets.

This CDR3 has 15 amino acids. Every immunoSEQ plate was one replicate of a subset's evenly spread DNA. TCRdb's copy holds only in-frame clones and misses some; the assay was immunoSEQ multiplex PCR. The table lists some 2.1 million clones, about 95% of them singletons, with 0.85% to 1.3% in the top ten. The naive CD8 population came from CD45RO-negative cells selected for CCR7, without terminally differentiated effector memory CD45RA+ cells. In the case of this clone: What it binds is not known.

V and J are TRBV21-1 and TRBJ1-1; the listed D gene, TRBD1, was not tested against the DNA. TRBV21-1 is an annotated pseudogene. The receptor's source is a man younger than 30 in good health. The sequenced sample was naive CD8+ T cells sorted from blood. The CDR3 sequence: CASSKARGTNTEAFF. DNA of the CDR3: TGTGCCAGCAGCAAAGCAAGGGGCACGAACACTGAAGCTTTCTTT.